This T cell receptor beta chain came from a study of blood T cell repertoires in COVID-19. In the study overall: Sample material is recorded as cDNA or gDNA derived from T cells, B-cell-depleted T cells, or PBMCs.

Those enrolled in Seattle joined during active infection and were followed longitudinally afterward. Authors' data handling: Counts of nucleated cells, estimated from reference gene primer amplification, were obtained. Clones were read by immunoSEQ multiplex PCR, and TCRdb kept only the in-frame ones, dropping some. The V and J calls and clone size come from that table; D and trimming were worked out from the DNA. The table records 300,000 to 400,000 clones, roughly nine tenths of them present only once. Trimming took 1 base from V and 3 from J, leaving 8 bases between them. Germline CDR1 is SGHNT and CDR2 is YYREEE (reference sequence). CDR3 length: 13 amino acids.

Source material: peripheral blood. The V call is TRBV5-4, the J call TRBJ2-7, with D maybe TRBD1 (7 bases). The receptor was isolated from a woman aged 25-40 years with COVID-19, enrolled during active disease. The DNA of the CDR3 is TGTGCCAGCAGCTTGCAGGGGGGCTACGAGCAGTACTTC. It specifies CASSLQGGYEQYF.